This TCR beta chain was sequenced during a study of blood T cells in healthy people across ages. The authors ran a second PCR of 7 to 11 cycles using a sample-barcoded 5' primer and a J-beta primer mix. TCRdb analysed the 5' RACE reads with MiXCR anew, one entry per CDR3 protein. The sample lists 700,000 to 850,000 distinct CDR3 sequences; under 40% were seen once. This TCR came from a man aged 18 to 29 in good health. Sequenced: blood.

This CDR3 is CSVARDNPQETQYF. In nucleotides, the CDR3 is TGCAGCGTCGCCCGGGACAACCCCCAAGAGACCCAGTACTTC. The chain links TRBV29-1 to TRBJ2-5; perhaps TRBD1 as D (6 bases). The CDR3 is 14 residues long. V gave up 6 bases and J gave up 1 base, with 15 bases separating them. In germline, CDR1 is SQVTM, CDR2 ANQGSEA.